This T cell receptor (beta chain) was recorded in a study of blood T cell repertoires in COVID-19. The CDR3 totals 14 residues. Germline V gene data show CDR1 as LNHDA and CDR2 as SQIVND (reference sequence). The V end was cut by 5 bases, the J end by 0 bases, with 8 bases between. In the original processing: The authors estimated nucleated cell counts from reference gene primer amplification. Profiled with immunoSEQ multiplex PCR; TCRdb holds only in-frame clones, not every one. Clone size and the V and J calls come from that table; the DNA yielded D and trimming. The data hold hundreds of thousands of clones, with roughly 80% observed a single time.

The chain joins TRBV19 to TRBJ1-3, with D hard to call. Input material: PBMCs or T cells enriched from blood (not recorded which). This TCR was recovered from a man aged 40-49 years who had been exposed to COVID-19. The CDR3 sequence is CASSLGDSGNTIYF. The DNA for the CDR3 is TGTGCCAGTAGTCTGGGAGACTCTGGAAACACCATATATTTT.